A single sample is the source of the 5 T cell receptor beta chains below, sequenced in a study of identical twins. Using its own MiXCR run on the 5' RACE reads, TCRdb lists one record per CDR3 protein. The table lists roughly 720,000 distinct CDR3 sequences, roughly 18% of them singletons. These data also featured in a second study, about T cells expressing NK-cell markers.

Source material: PBMCs. These receptors were collected from a woman between 18 and 29 years old in good health.

This clonotype was counted only a few times. This rearrangement joins TRBV20-1 to TRBJ2-7, with D perhaps given as TRBD1 or TRBD2 (5 bases each). The germline CDR1 and CDR2 sequences are DFQATT and SNEGSKA (reference sequence). The CDR3 is 13 amino acids. V shed 3 bases and J shed 6 bases, with 15 bases lying between them. CDR3 protein: CSASYGLGGEQYF. The CDR3 region has the DNA TGCAGTGCTAGTTATGGACTTGGGGGCGAGCAGTACTTC.

The V call is TRBV3-1, the J call TRBJ2-1; D may match TRBD1 or TRBD2 (5 bases each). CDR1 and CDR2 from the germline V gene are LGHDT and YNNKEL (reference sequence). The CDR3 length is 12 residues. Trimming cost V 1 base and J 15 bases, with 13 bases left between them. The CDR3 is CASSQGRDPAFF. The CDR3 nucleotides are TGTGCCAGCAGCCAAGGTCGGGACCCCGCGTTCTTC.

V gene TRBV20-1 combines with J gene TRBJ2-5; 9 bases line up with TRBD2. The germline V gene has CDR1 DFQATT and CDR2 SNEGSKA (reference sequence). The V gene end was trimmed by 2 bases and the J gene end by 4 bases; junction bases not matched to a gene: 5. The CDR3 runs to 14 residues. The DNA for the CDR3 is TGCAGTGCTAGAAAGCGGGAGGTCGGAGAGACCCAGTACTTC. As protein: CSARKREVGETQYF.

In this sample, this clonotype turned up a few times. The chain couples TRBV6-5 to TRBJ2-7; 9 bases map to TRBD1. Germline V CDR1 and CDR2: MNHEY, SVGAGI. The CDR3 sequence is 13 residues long. J was trimmed by 7 bases and V by 4 bases; bases with no gene match: 5. The CDR3 DNA reads TGTGCCAGCAGTTGGGGACAGGGAATGGAGCAGTACTTC. It is translated as CASSWGQGMEQYF.

This chain uses TRBV2 with TRBJ2-1; weak D call: TRBD2 (5 bases). Deletions cut 6 bases from V and 2 bases from J, with 14 bases between. The length of the CDR3 is 15 residues. From germline, CDR1 is SNHLY and CDR2 FYNNEI. The CDR3 here is CASSLRTGTYNEQFF. The CDR3 nucleotides are TGTGCCAGCAGCCTCAGGACTGGAACCTACAATGAGCAGTTCTTC.